This TCR beta chain was sequenced for a study of cytomegalovirus exposure and HLA in healthy donors. Whole-study results and caveats: Clusters of TCRs from the first cohort tended to co-occur in the roughly 120 validation repertoires (as a later analysis found).

Profiled with immunoSEQ multiplex PCR; TCRdb holds only in-frame clones, not every one. The repertoire holds 330,000 or so clones, with 70% to 90% as singletons. Separation from the approximately 660-subject first cohort characterized the roughly 130-subject validation cohort, to which the donors belonged. Points on this clone: Its antigen is not known.

Germline assignment: CDR1 SGHAT and CDR2 FQNNGV. Trimming took off 1 base at V and 0 bases at J, with 4 bases between the two ends. The CDR3 sequence is 14 residues long. Sequenced sample: PBMCs. The receptor comes from a woman under 30 in good health and CMV-seronegative. V is TRBV11-2 and J is TRBJ1-5; the D is unclear. As DNA, the CDR3 is TGTGCCAGCAGCTTAGGCTATAGCAATCAGCCCCAGCATTTT. It yields the protein CASSLGYSNQPQHF.